This entry concerns a single T cell receptor (beta chain). This clone's antigen is unknown. One base away there is no much larger clone; base qualities are not given. The data derive from a study of blood T cell repertoires in COVID-19 (TCRdb year 2020). For context, the study as a whole: Samples covering the acute and convalescent phases of COVID-19 were provided by collaborators in the United States, Italy and Spain. Samples came from the ongoing ImmuneRACE study (first 160 participants) plus 1,254 subjects from 6 global collaborators. Where HLA class I and class II types were available, the types were taken from metadata supplied by the sample provider, not from assay-based typing. Sample metadata almost always included a de-identified subject ID, COVID-19 status, age in years and sex. The dataset comprised deeply sampled blood TCRbeta repertoires from subjects exposed to, actively infected with, or recovered from COVID-19. The repertoires were released in a freely available public database meant as a resource for research on the immune response to SARS-CoV-2. The prospective study material was composed of cDNA or gDNA derived from T cells, B-cell-depleted T cells, or PBMCs.

What the authors observed across the whole study: How much clinical and demographic metadata was included differed by source and by participant, and the metadata was provided uncurated.

Each collaborating institution followed its own protocols to collect whole blood in K2EDTA tubes. For TCRbeta analysis, collaborators shipped samples as frozen whole blood, isolated PBMCs, or DNA extracted from either of those sample types. The immunoSEQ Assay, a bias-controlled multiplex PCR, was used to amplify TCRbeta CDR3 regions from genomic DNA. As for the authors' bioinformatics: The number of nucleated cells in each sample was estimated from the amplification of reference gene primers within the assay. To quantify the absolute abundance of each unique TCRbeta CDR3 rearrangement, sequence reads were collapsed and filtered. For each sample, productive Simpson clonality was calculated as the square root of Simpson's diversity index across productive rearrangements. TCRdb carries this immuneACCESS record with in-frame sequences only. Its versions omit some clonotypes, under half of them owing to an unresolved V gene in the studies checked, with the rest unexplained. V and J calls and clone size are given by that table; D and trimming were obtained from the DNA. The table for this sample lists roughly 170,000 clones; 88% of them were counted only once. Of the sample, around 24% is held by the ten largest clones.

CDR1 SGHRS and CDR2 YFSETQ are derived from the germline V gene. From the cysteine up to the phenylalanine, the CDR3 has a length of 13 residues. This entry keeps only the CDR3 DNA: 39 bases, framed from base 1. Germline trimming: 3 bases from V, 8 bases from J; junction bases outside gene matches: 7. The specimen sequenced was peripheral blood. Recombination connected TRBV5-1 to TRBJ1-2, and TRBD1 aligns with 7 junction nucleotides. The clonotype comes from a man aged 55 to 70 with acute or convalescent COVID-19. The CDR3: CASSWRTGGGYTF. The DNA is as follows: TGCGCCAGCAGCTGGCGGACAGGAGGCGGCTACACCTTC.